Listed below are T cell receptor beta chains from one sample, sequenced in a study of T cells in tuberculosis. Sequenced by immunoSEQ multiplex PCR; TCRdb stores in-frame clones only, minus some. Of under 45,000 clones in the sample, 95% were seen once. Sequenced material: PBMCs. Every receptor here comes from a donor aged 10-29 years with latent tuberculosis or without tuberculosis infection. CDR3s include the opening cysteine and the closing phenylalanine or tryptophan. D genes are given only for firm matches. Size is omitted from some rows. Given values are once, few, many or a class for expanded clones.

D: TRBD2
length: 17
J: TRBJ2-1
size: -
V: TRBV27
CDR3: CASSSLRTSGGAHEQFF
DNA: TGTGCCAGCAGTTCCCTCCGAACTAGCGGGGGGGCCCATGAGCAGTTCTTC

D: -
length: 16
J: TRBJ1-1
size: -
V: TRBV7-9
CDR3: CASSLFGGGMNTEAFF
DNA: TGTGCCAGCAGCTTATTTGGGGGCGGAATGAACACTGAAGCTTTCTTT

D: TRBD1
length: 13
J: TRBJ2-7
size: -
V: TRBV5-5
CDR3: CASRRTGDYEQYF
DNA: TGTGCCAGCAGGAGAACAGGGGACTACGAGCAGTACTTC

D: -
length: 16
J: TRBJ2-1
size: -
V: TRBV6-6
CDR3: CASSYFPLPSPFQQFF
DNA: TGTGCCAGCAGTTACTTTCCACTACCCTCCCCATTTCAGCAGTTCTTC

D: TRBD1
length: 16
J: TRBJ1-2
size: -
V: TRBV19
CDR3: CASSIGGRGRNYGYTF
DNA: TGTGCCAGTAGTATAGGGGGCAGGGGGCGCAACTATGGCTACACCTTC

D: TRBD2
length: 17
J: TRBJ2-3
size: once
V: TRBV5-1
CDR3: CASSLAGGSTSTDTQYF
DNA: TGCGCCAGCAGCTTGGCCGGGGGGTCTACTAGCACAGATACGCAGTATTTT

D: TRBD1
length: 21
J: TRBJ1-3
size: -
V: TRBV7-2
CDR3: CASSLAAGTGKTNGPGNTIYF
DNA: TGTGCCAGCAGCTTAGCGGCTGGGACAGGGAAAACCAACGGGCCTGGAAACACCATATATTTT

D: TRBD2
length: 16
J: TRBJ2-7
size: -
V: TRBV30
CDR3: CAWSGGALAGSEEQYF
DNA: TGTGCCTGGAGTGGGGGTGCCCTAGCGGGGTCTGAGGAGCAGTACTTC

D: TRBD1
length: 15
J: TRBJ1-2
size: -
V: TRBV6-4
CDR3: CASSPEGQTNYGYTF
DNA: TGTGCCAGCAGTCCCGAGGGACAGACTAACTATGGCTACACCTTC

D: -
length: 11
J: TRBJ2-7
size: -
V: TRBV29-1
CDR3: CSADTLYEQYF
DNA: TGCAGCGCCGATACTCTCTACGAGCAGTACTTC

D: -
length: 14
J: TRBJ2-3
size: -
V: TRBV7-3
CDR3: CASTRGESTDTQYF
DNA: TGTGCCAGCACGCGGGGAGAGAGCACAGATACGCAGTATTTT

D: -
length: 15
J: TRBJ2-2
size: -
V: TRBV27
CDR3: CASAGGQGWTGELFF
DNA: TGTGCCTCAGCAGGGGGGCAGGGGTGGACCGGGGAGCTGTTTTTT